This TCR beta chain was recorded in a study of cytomegalovirus exposure and HLA in healthy donors. Study findings and constraints: DRB1 showed the most TCR associations and HLA-C the fewest in a later analysis, as rates varied by HLA locus.

Germline V CDR1 and CDR2: GTSNPN, SVGIG (reference sequence). Between the trimmed V and J ends, which lost 3 bases and 5 bases, there was a span of 11 bases. The CDR3 is 13 residues long. The PCR used 60 Vbeta and 13 Jbeta primers. Clones were sequenced by immunoSEQ multiplex PCR, and TCRdb holds only the in-frame ones, with some missing. The sample lists 110,000 to 150,000 clones; about 75% were seen once. With respect to this clone: The antigen is unknown.

The rearrangement joins TRBV30 to TRBJ1-5; D unresolved. Sequenced material: PBMCs. This sequence originates from a man aged 60 to 75 in good health and CMV-seronegative. The CDR3 DNA reads TGTGCCTGGAGCCTCTTGGCCGATCAGCCCCAGCATTTT. This encodes CAWSLLADQPQHF. Combining the CDR3 with reference TRBV30 and TRBJ1-5 gives the whole variable domain SQTIHQWPATLVQPVGSPLSLECTVEGTSNPNLYWYRQAAGRGLQLLFYSVGIGQISSEVPQNLSASRPQDRQFILSSKKLLLSDSGFYLCAWSLLADQPQHFGDGTRLSIL.